These 5 T cell receptor beta chains were sequenced from one sample in a study of cytomegalovirus exposure and HLA in healthy donors. Primers included in the PCR were 60 Vbeta and 13 Jbeta primers. Assay: immunoSEQ multiplex PCR; the TCRdb copy retains only in-frame clones and omits some. In the table there are some 150,000 clones, roughly four fifths of which are singletons. Sequences were obtained from PBMCs. These receptors were collected from a woman aged 40-49 years in good health and CMV-seronegative.

The rearrangement links TRBV4-3 to TRBJ2-6; a possible D gene is TRBD1 (5 bases). The germline V and J ends were trimmed by 0 bases and 2 bases, with 14 bases remaining between them. The CDR3 extends over 18 amino acids. Germline CDR1 and CDR2: LGHNA and YSLEER. CDR3 loop: CASSQDWVTAPGANVLTF. CDR3 DNA sequence: TGCGCCAGCAGCCAAGATTGGGTGACAGCCCCTGGGGCCAACGTCCTGACTTTC.

This clone was recorded only once. The chain uses TRBV5-1 and TRBJ2-2; maybe TRBD1 (6 bases). Between the trimmed V and J ends, which lost 3 bases and 7 bases, there was a span of 13 bases. Germline V gives CDR1 SGHRS, CDR2 YFSETQ. The CDR3 consists of 14 residues. CDR3 DNA sequence: TGCGCCAGCAGCTCGATGGGGGCGGGCGGGGAGCTGTTTTTT. Protein sequence: CASSSMGAGGELFF.

This clone was recorded only once. The CDR3 DNA sequence: TGTGCCAGCTCAACTGGACAGGCCTATGGCTACACCTTC. Amino acid sequence: CASSTGQAYGYTF. V and J are TRBV18 and TRBJ1-2; 7 bases line up with TRBD1. Germline values: CDR1 KGHSH, CDR2 LQKENI. CDR3 length equals 13 residues. With 5 bases clipped from V and 4 bases from J, the junction kept 4 bases outside the gene matches.

This clone was detected a few times. The V and J genes are TRBV30 and TRBJ2-3; D possibly corresponds to TRBD2 (5 bases). Trimming left V 0 bases short and J 0 bases short, with 10 bases between. CDR3 length: 15 residues. Germline V CDR1 and CDR2: GTSNPN, SVGIG (reference sequence). The CDR3 is CAWSVGTSSTDTQYF. CDR3 in DNA: TGTGCCTGGAGTGTCGGAACTAGTAGCACAGATACGCAGTATTTT. The variable domain in full, completed from reference TRBV30 and TRBJ2-3, reads SQTIHQWPATLVQPVGSPLSLECTVEGTSNPNLYWYRQAAGRGLQLLFYSVGIGQISSEVPQNLSASRPQDRQFILSSKKLLLSDSGFYLCAWSVGTSSTDTQYFGPGTRLTVL.

This clone was detected only once. The sample has other DNA sequences that encode this CDR3 too. This chain uses TRBV7-2 with TRBJ2-3; D unclear. The ends were cut back, 4 bases at V and 6 bases at J, with 8 bases in the middle. The germline V gene has CDR1 SGHTA and CDR2 FQGNSA. This CDR3 is built from 12 residues. The CDR3 region is CASSYFGDTQYF. The DNA for the CDR3 is TGTGCCAGCAGCTATTTTGGCGATACGCAGTATTTT. The full variable domain, completed using reference TRBV7-2 and TRBJ2-3, is GAGVSQSPSNKVTEKGKDVELRCDPISGHTALYWYRQSLGQGLEFLIYFQGNSAPDKSGLPSDRFSAERTGGSVSTLTIQRTQQEDSAVYLCASSYFGDTQYFGPGTRLTVL.